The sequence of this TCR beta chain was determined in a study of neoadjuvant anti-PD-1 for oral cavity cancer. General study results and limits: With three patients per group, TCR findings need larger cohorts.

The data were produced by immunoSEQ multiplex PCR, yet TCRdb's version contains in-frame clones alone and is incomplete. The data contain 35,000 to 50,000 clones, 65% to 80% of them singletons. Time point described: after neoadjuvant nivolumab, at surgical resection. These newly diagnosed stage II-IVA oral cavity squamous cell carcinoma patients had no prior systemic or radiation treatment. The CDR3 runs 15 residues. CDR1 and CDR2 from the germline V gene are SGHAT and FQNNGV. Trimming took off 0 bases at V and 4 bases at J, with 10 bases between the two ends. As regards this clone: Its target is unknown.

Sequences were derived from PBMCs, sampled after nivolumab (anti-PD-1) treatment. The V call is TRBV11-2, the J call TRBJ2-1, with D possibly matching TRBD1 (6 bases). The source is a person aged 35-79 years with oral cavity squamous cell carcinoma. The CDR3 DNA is TGTGCCAGCAGCTTAGAAACAGGGATTTACAATGAGCAGTTCTTC. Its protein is CASSLETGIYNEQFF.